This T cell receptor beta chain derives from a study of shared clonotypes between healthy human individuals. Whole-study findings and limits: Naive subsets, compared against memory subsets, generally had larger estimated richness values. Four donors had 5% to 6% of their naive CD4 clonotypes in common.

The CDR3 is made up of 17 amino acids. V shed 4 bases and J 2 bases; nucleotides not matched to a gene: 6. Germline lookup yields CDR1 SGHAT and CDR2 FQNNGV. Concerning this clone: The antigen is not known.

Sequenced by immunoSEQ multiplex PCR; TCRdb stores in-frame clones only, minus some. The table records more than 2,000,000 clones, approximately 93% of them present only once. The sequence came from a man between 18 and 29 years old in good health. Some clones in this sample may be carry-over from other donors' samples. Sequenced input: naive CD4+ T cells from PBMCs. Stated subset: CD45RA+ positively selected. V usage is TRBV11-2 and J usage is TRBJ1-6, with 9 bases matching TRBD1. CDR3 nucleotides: TGTGCCAGCAGCTCGGGATACAGGGGGCCCTATAATTCACCCCTCCACTTT. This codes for CASSSGYRGPYNSPLHF. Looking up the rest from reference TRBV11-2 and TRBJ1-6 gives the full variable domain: EAGVAQSPRYKIIEKRQSVAFWCNPISGHATLYWYQQILGQGPKLLIQFQNNGVVDDSQLPKDRFSAERLKGVDSTLKIQPAKLEDSAVYLCASSSGYRGPYNSPLHFGNGTRLTVT.